The next 19 T cell receptor beta chains were all read from a single sample in a study of shared clonotypes between healthy human individuals. Measured with immunoSEQ multiplex PCR; TCRdb has only the in-frame clones, and not every one. The sample contains about 490,000 clones, approximately 84% of which appear only once. Sequencing input: PBMCs. The receptors were sampled from a woman in her thirties or forties in good health. Some clones in this sample may be carry-over from other donors' samples.

Comments on this clone: A far bigger clonotype differs at one base, so this is likely a read error. The sample holds other DNA sequences that translate to the same CDR3. This rearrangement joins TRBV4-1 to TRBJ1-1; D ambiguous. Germline V lookup: CDR1 MGHRA, CDR2 YSYEKL. The CDR3 totals 14 residues. The CDR3 sequence: CASSQVKGGTEAFF. The CDR3 DNA reads as TGCGCTAGCAGCCAAGTTAAGGGCGGCACTGAAGCTTTCTTT.

The V call is TRBV4-1, the J call TRBJ1-1, with D maybe TRBD1 (5 bases). The CDR3 sequence is 13 residues long. Germline values: CDR1 MGHRA, CDR2 YSYEKL. V lost 0 bases and J lost 10, with 12 bases in between. Written as DNA, the CDR3 is TGCGCCAGCAGCCAAGATCGCGGGGCGAGAGCTTTCTTT. It codes for CASSQDRGARAFF.

The V call is TRBV19, the J call TRBJ2-7; the match to TRBD1 covers 7 bases. The CDR3 length is 14 residues. V lost 4 bases, J lost 1 base, and 4 bases stayed unmatched. Germline V gives CDR1 LNHDA, CDR2 SQIVND (reference sequence). CDR3 coding DNA: TGTGCCAGTAGTACGGACAGGAATTCCTACGAGCAGTACTTC. It translates to CASSTDRNSYEQYF.

The chain combines TRBV15 with TRBJ1-4; D ambiguous. V lost 1 base and J 3 bases, leaving 12 bases between the germline ends. This CDR3 contains 16 residues. CDR1 LNHNV and CDR2 YYDKDF come from the germline V gene (reference sequence). CDR3 amino acids: CATSRGQLGANEKLFF. DNA for the CDR3: TGTGCCACCAGCAGAGGCCAACTTGGGGCTAATGAAAAACTGTTTTTT.

The chain joins TRBV7-3 to TRBJ2-1; TRBD1 matches 7 bases. The CDR3 totals 13 residues. The J segment lost 10 bases and the V segment lost 5 bases, leaving 8 bases of the junction unmatched. CDR1 is SGHTA and CDR2 is FQGTGA in the germline V gene. CDR3 DNA sequence: TGTGCCAGCAGCCGGGACAGCCAGAAGGAGCAGTTCTTC. Translated, it gives CASSRDSQKEQFF.

Of note for this clone: This sequence is one base from a far larger clone and is likely a read error. It is likely a read error, because the conserved phenylalanine at the end of the CDR3 is missing. The chain recombines TRBV5-4 with TRBJ1-1; possibly TRBD1 for D (6 bases). CDR1 is SGHNT, CDR2 YYREEE, per germline (reference sequence). The CDR3 extends over 15 amino acids. The V gene lost 5 bases and the J gene lost 3 bases, with 17 bases spanning the gap. CDR3 coding DNA: TGTGCCAGCAGGCTACGGGCACAGGGAGACACTGAAGCTTTCTCT. Its protein product is CASRLRAQGDTEAFS.

The chain uses TRBV28 and TRBJ2-7; D uncertain. CDR1 is MDHEN and CDR2 is SYDVKM in the germline V gene. The CDR3 has 14 amino acids. V lost 6 bases to trimming and J lost 0 bases, with 12 bases between them. The DNA of the CDR3 is TGTGCCAGCAGCCTGACGGCCAGCTCCTACGAGCAGTACTTC. Protein product: CASSLTASSYEQYF. The whole variable domain, filled in from reference TRBV28 and TRBJ2-7, reads DVKVTQSSRYLVKRTGEKVFLECVQDMDHENMFWYRQDPGLGLRLIYFSYDVKMKEKGDIPEGYSVSREKKERFSLILESASTNQTSMYLCASSLTASSYEQYFGPGTRLTVT.

The CDR3 bases are TGTGCCAGCAGCTTAGCATCGTCGACTAGCGGAGTCTACGAGCAGTACTTC. This sequence encodes CASSLASSTSGVYEQYF. J is TRBJ2-7 and V is TRBV7-9, with 9 bases that match TRBD2. The CDR3 has 17 amino acids. Germline assignment: CDR1 SEHNR and CDR2 FQNEAQ (reference sequence). With 0 bases clipped from V and 3 bases from J, the junction kept 9 bases outside the gene matches.

This rearrangement joins TRBV7-4 to TRBJ2-5; tentative D call: TRBD1 (5 bases). This CDR3 has 17 residues. Trimming stripped 5 bases from V and 4 bases from J, with 23 bases between. Germline V gives CDR1 SGHVT, CDR2 SQSDAQ. The CDR3 DNA sequence: TGTGCCAGCAGCCCAACCCCAATGGAGCGCCAGGGAGAGACCCAGTACTTC. This codes for CASSPTPMERQGETQYF. The variable domain in full, with the rest retrieved from reference TRBV7-4 and TRBJ2-5, is GAGVSQSPRYKVAKRGRDVALRCDSISGHVTLYWYRQTLGQGSEVLTYSQSDAQRDKSGRPSGRFSAERPERSVSTLKIQRTEQGDSAVYLCASSPTPMERQGETQYFGPGTRLLVL.

The rearrangement links TRBV29-1 to TRBJ1-4; D unclear. V dropped 6 bases and J dropped 4 bases, with 12 bases sitting between them. In germline, CDR1 is SQVTM, CDR2 ANQGSEA. The length of the CDR3 is 13 residues. The DNA for the CDR3 is TGCAGCGTCTACAGATCTGATAATGAAAAACTGTTTTTT. It is translated as CSVYRSDNEKLFF.

The rearrangement links TRBV18 to TRBJ2-7, with D possibly being TRBD2 (5 bases). CDR1 and CDR2 (germline): KGHSH, LQKENI. This CDR3 is 13 amino acids long. Trimming removed 6 bases at V and 1 base at J, with 10 bases between. The CDR3 DNA follows: TGTGCCAGCTCCCGGACTCGTTCCTACGAGCAGTACTTC. As protein: CASSRTRSYEQYF.

This clone was seen more than once but under ten times. The rearrangement joins TRBV30 to TRBJ2-3; D gene uncertain. The length of the CDR3 is 12 residues. The V end was cut by 2 bases, the J end by 1 base, with 4 bases between. The germline gives CDR1 GTSNPN, CDR2 SVGIG (reference sequence). The CDR3 DNA sequence: TGTGCCTGGAGTACCCGCACAGATACGCAGTATTTT. Amino acid sequence: CAWSTRTDTQYF. Full variable domain (outside the CDR3, taken from reference TRBV30 and TRBJ2-3): SQTIHQWPATLVQPVGSPLSLECTVEGTSNPNLYWYRQAAGRGLQLLFYSVGIGQISSEVPQNLSASRPQDRQFILSSKKLLLSDSGFYLCAWSTRTDTQYFGPGTRLTVL.

The chain recombines TRBV7-2 with TRBJ1-3; unclear D gene. Germline lookup yields CDR1 SGHTA and CDR2 FQGNSA. The CDR3 consists of 14 residues. V lost 1 base, J lost 8 bases, and 12 bases lay in between. CDR3 sequence reads: CASSLGPSVDTIYF. The CDR3 DNA reads as TGTGCCAGCAGCTTAGGCCCCTCGGTAGACACCATATATTTT.

Regarding this clone: Given a far larger clone just one base away, this is likely a sequencing read error. Other DNA sequences in the same sample also yield this CDR3. The CDR3 sequence: CASSLGGSSYEQYF. The CDR3 nucleotides are TGTGCCAGCAGCTTAGGCGGGAGCTCCTACGAGCAGTACTTC. V gene TRBV5-6 combines with J gene TRBJ2-7; 7 nucleotides line up with TRBD2. This CDR3 is 14 amino acids long. With 2 bases clipped from V and 0 bases from J, the junction kept 2 bases outside the gene matches. The germline CDR1 and CDR2 sequences are SGHDT and YYEEEE.

This clone was counted at least ten times. Within the sample, other DNA sequences also encode this same CDR3. This sequence joins TRBV28 and TRBJ1-3, with D unresolved. Germline CDR1 is MDHEN and CDR2 is SYDVKM. The V end was cut by 4 bases, the J end by 0 bases, with 13 bases between. There are 16 residues in the CDR3. The CDR3 DNA sequence: TGTGCCAGCAGTTCCCAGCCCCTCTACTCTGGAAACACCATATATTTT. It is translated as CASSSQPLYSGNTIYF.

Points on this clone: Distinct nucleotide sequences in the sample also encode this CDR3. This sequence joins TRBV5-1 and TRBJ2-5; D is unresolved. Trimming pared 0 bases from V and 1 base from J, leaving 7 bases between. CDR3 length: 14 residues. The germline gives CDR1 SGHRS, CDR2 YFSETQ. The CDR3 protein is CASSLGGSQETQYF. The CDR3 bases are TGCGCCAGCAGCTTGGGCGGAAGCCAAGAGACCCAGTACTTC.

The chain carries TRBV27 and TRBJ1-5, with 7 bases that match TRBD1. From germline, CDR1 is MNHEY and CDR2 SMNVEV (reference sequence). The J segment lost 6 bases and the V segment lost 10 bases, leaving 6 bases of the junction unmatched. This CDR3 is built from 12 residues. CDR3 DNA: TGTGCCACGCAGGGGGTGGGTCAGCCCCAGCATTTT. This encodes CATQGVGQPQHF.

The chain couples TRBV7-9 to TRBJ2-1; TRBD2 aligns across 12 bases. V shed 7 bases and J 8 bases; nucleotides not matched to a gene: 15. CDR3 length: 17 amino acids. From germline, CDR1 is SEHNR and CDR2 FQNEAQ (reference sequence). The CDR3 spells CASIETGTSGSTDEQFF. CDR3 in DNA: TGTGCCAGCATCGAAACCGGGACTAGCGGGTCGACGGATGAGCAGTTCTTC.

At least ten counts were recorded for this clone. The rearrangement uses TRBV9 and TRBJ2-7, with D possibly being TRBD2 (5 bases). This CDR3 has 15 residues. The germline V gene encodes CDR1 SGDLS and CDR2 YYNGEE. V lost 1 base, J lost 4 bases, and 15 bases lay in between. DNA for the CDR3: TGTGCCAGCAGCGTAAATGACTGGGGAGCGTACGAGCAGTACTTC. As protein: CASSVNDWGAYEQYF.